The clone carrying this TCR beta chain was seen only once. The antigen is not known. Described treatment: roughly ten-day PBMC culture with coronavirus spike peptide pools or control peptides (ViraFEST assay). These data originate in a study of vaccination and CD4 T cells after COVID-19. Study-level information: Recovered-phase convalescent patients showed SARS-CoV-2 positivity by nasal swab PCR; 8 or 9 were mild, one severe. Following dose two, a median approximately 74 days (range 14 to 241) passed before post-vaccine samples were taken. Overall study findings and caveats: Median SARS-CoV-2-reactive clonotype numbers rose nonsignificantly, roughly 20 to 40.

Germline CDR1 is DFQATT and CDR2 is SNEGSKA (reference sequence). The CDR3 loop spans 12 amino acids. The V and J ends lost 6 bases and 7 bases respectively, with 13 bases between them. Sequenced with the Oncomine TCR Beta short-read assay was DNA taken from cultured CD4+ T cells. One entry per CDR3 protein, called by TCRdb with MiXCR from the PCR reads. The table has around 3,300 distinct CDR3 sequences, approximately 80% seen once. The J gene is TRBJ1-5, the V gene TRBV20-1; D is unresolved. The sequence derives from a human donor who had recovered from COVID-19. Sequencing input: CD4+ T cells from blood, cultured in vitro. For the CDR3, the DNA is TGCAGTGCCGGTGTTTCCGGGCAGCCCCAGCATTTT. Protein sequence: CSAGVSGQPQHF.